This T cell receptor beta chain was captured by sequencing in a study of CD8 T cells in Susac syndrome. Trimming pared 7 bases from V and 0 bases from J, leaving 13 bases between. Per germline, CDR1 MNHNS and CDR2 SASEGT. The CDR3 is 16 residues long. TCR beta from blood CD8+ and CD4+ T cells was sequenced. It was healthy donors who served as the controls, matched for age and sex. CD8+ and CD4+ T cells were negatively isolated; TEMRA cells were FACS-enriched. Random hexamers were used to reverse transcribe an amount of 0.5 to 1 ug RNA. Multiplex PCR with immunoSEQ amplified the TCR beta CDR3 across 54 Vbeta and 13 Jbeta. TCRdb re-called the immunoSEQ multiplex PCR reads through MiXCR, storing one row per CDR3 protein. The sample carries 140,000 to 150,000 distinct CDR3 sequences, roughly 95% recorded once.

The sequencing sample was made of CD4+ T cells from PBMCs. The V call is TRBV6-1, the J call TRBJ1-6; D is ambiguous. The sequence came from a human donor in good health. The CDR3 DNA sequence: TGTGCCAGCAAGACACTGAAGAGCTCCTATAATTCACCCCTCCACTTT. It specifies CASKTLKSSYNSPLHF.